Below are 16 T cell receptor beta chains sequenced from a single sample in a study of blood T cell repertoires in COVID-19 (dated by TCRdb to about 2020). Libraries were prepared through the immunoSEQ multiplex PCR assay. In TCRdb, the immuneACCESS table is reduced to in-frame sequences with V and J assigned. These tables do not hold every clone; where another copy was compared, an unresolved V gene accounts for under half, and the others remain unexplained. This sample has about 170,000 clones in its table, and 75% to 90% of those were observed once. The ten largest account for about a tenth of the sample. Sequenced sample: peripheral blood. These receptor sequences come from an elderly woman with active or convalescent COVID-19.

This clone has more than one count but fewer than ten. The V and J genes are TRBV28 and TRBJ1-2; a possible D gene is TRBD1 (6 bases). Germline CDR1 is MDHEN and CDR2 is SYDVKM. The CDR3 length is 14 residues. Trimming pared 5 bases from V and 6 bases from J, leaving 16 bases between. CDR3 coding DNA: TGTGCCAGCAGTCCCACACCCGGACAGAATGGCTACACCTTC. Translation gives CASSPTPGQNGYTF.

The table lists this clone with a count of one. The CDR3 spells CASSMTVGSYEQYF. CDR3 nucleotides: TGCGCCAGCAGCATGACAGTGGGCTCCTACGAGCAGTACTTC. The chain carries TRBV5-1 and TRBJ2-7, with D maybe TRBD1 (5 bases). In germline, CDR1 is SGHRS, CDR2 YFSETQ. The CDR3 extends over 14 amino acids. The V end was cut by 4 bases, the J end by 0 bases, with 11 bases between.

This clone occurred a few times. This chain uses TRBV5-4 with TRBJ1-3; 8 bases match TRBD1. Germline assignment: CDR1 SGHNT and CDR2 YYREEE (reference sequence). The CDR3 extends over 16 amino acids. Unmatched junction bases numbered 8, after V lost 2 bases and J lost 4 bases. CDR3 residues: CASSLGQGYGGNTIYF. DNA of the CDR3: TGTGCCAGCAGCTTAGGACAGGGCTACGGCGGAAACACCATATATTTT.

V gene TRBV13 combines with J gene TRBJ1-4; 8 bases are shared with TRBD1. The CDR3 has 15 residues. With V trimmed by 0 bases and J by 3 bases, 0 bases remained unmatched. Germline-derived CDR1 and CDR2 are PRHDT and FYEKMQ (reference sequence). The CDR3 nucleotides read TGTGCCAGCAGCTTAGGGGACAGGGCTAATGAAAAACTGTTTTTT. This translates into CASSLGDRANEKLFF.

V usage is TRBV9 and J usage is TRBJ1-1, with 10 bases matching TRBD1. The junction had 10 bases not matched to a gene; V was cut back by 4 bases and J by 4 bases. CDR1 is SGDLS, CDR2 YYNGEE, per germline. CDR3 length: 16 residues. The CDR3 coding sequence is TGTGCCAGCAGCCCCGGGACAGGGGCCTCGACCACTGAAGCTTTCTTT. Its protein is CASSPGTGASTTEAFF. The complete variable domain, with remaining parts taken from reference TRBV9 and TRBJ1-1, reads DSGVTQTPKHLITATGQRVTLRCSPRSGDLSVYWYQQSLDQGLQFLIQYYNGEERAKGNILERFSAQQFPDLHSELNLSSLELGDSALYFCASSPGTGASTTEAFFGQGTRLTVV.

The chain uses TRBV6-5 and TRBJ2-7; 8 nucleotides agree with TRBD2. Germline V gives CDR1 MNHEY, CDR2 SVGAGI. This CDR3 has 13 amino acids. With 11 bases clipped from V and 3 bases from J, the junction kept 9 bases outside the gene matches. The CDR3 spells CAAGGGYYYEQYF. CDR3 DNA: TGTGCCGCCGGGGGGGGCTACTACTACGAGCAGTACTTC.

Concerning this clone: Germline is not matched at one junction end, which may reflect a read error. The V gene is TRBV13, the J gene TRBJ2-7, with D possibly matching TRBD1 (5 bases). CDR3 length: 16 amino acids. Germline loops: CDR1 PRHDT, CDR2 FYEKMQ (reference sequence). This CDR3 is CATSPGGHEDSYEQYF. As DNA, the CDR3 is TGTGCCACCAGCCCAGGCGGACACGAAGACTCCTACGAGCAGTACTTC.

This clone appeared many times. The rearrangement links TRBV7-2 to TRBJ1-2, with TRBD1 identical over 8 bases. The CDR3 covers 13 residues. The junction had 7 bases not matched to a gene; V was cut back by 5 bases and J by 8 bases. Germline CDR1 is SGHTA and CDR2 is FQGNSA. In nucleotides, the CDR3 is TGTGCCAGCAGCCAGACAGGGGCGGGAGGCTACACCTTC. It yields the protein CASSQTGAGGYTF.

CDR3 in amino acids: CASSSAGVGDYGYTF. CDR3 sequence (DNA): TGTGCCAGCAGTTCTGCGGGGGTTGGAGACTATGGCTACACCTTC. The chain couples TRBV27 to TRBJ1-2; possibly TRBD1 for D (5 bases). Germline V lookup: CDR1 MNHEY, CDR2 SMNVEV (reference sequence). Trimming removed 4 bases from V and 3 bases from J, with 15 bases in between. This CDR3 region has 15 residues.

This rearrangement joins TRBV30 to TRBJ1-5; D perhaps matches TRBD1 (5 bases). Trimming left V 1 base short and J 1 base short, with 11 bases between. The germline CDR1 and CDR2 sequences are GTSNPN and SVGIG (reference sequence). The CDR3 length is 15 residues. The CDR3: CAWSGGIESNQPQHF. As DNA, the CDR3 is TGTGCCTGGAGTGGGGGCATCGAGAGCAATCAGCCCCAGCATTTT.

This clone was found a few times. This chain uses TRBV11-3 with TRBJ1-2; possibly TRBD1 for D (5 bases). Trimming cost V 4 bases and J 4 bases, with 7 bases left between them. The CDR3 has 12 residues. The germline V gene encodes CDR1 SGHNT and CDR2 YENEEA. CDR3 amino acids: CASSSDSYGYTF. As DNA, the CDR3 is TGTGCCAGCAGCTCCGACAGCTATGGCTACACCTTC.

The V gene is TRBV5-6, the J gene TRBJ1-1; D remains unclear. Trimming removed 5 bases at V and 0 bases at J, with 20 bases between. CDR3 length equals 17 residues. The V gene's germline CDR1 is SGHDT and CDR2 YYEEEE. DNA of the CDR3: TGTGCCAGCAGTTCTGGAATAGCTTACGTGATGAACACTGAAGCTTTCTTT. Translation: CASSSGIAYVMNTEAFF.

The V call is TRBV10-2, the J call TRBJ1-5; 8 nucleotides agree with TRBD1. The CDR3 is 16 amino acids. J gave up 0 bases and V 6 bases, and 7 bases lay outside the gene matches. The germline CDR1 and CDR2 sequences are WSHSY and SAAADI. The CDR3 here is CASSDGQGISNQPQHF. CDR3 sequence (DNA): TGCGCCAGCAGCGATGGACAGGGAATTAGCAATCAGCCCCAGCATTTT.

V gene TRBV18 combines with J gene TRBJ2-3; tentatively, D is TRBD2 (5 bases). CDR1 and CDR2 from the germline V gene are KGHSH and LQKENI. Trimming shortened V by 3 bases and J by 0 bases, and 7 bases separated the two germline ends. The CDR3 is 14 amino acids. This chain's CDR3 is CASSPQRSTDTQYF. DNA of the CDR3: TGTGCCAGCTCACCCCAGCGGAGCACAGATACGCAGTATTTT.

V gene TRBV7-9 combines with J gene TRBJ1-3; a possible D gene is TRBD1 (5 bases). Germline-derived CDR1 and CDR2 are SEHNR and FQNEAQ (reference sequence). The length of the CDR3 is 13 residues. The V and J ends lost 1 base and 8 bases respectively, with 9 bases between them. The CDR3 spells CASSLGAGDTIYF. CDR3 sequence (DNA): TGTGCCAGCAGCTTAGGGGCGGGGGACACCATATATTTT. The entire variable domain, with the rest obtained from reference TRBV7-9 and TRBJ1-3, is as follows: DTGVSQNPRHKITKRGQNVTFRCDPISEHNRLYWYRQTLGQGPEFLTYFQNEAQLEKSRLLSDRFSAERPKGSFSTLEIQRTEQGDSAMYLCASSLGAGDTIYFGEGSWLTVV.

This chain joins TRBV5-8 and TRBJ2-5; 14 bases match TRBD2. J lost 3 bases, V lost 4 bases, and 5 bases had no gene match. The germline CDR1 and CDR2 sequences are SGHTS and YDEGEE. The CDR3 is 16 amino acids. The CDR3 DNA sequence: TGTGCCAGCAGCCGGGGGACTAGCGGGGGCAAAGAGACCCAGTACTTC. It translates to CASSRGTSGGKETQYF.